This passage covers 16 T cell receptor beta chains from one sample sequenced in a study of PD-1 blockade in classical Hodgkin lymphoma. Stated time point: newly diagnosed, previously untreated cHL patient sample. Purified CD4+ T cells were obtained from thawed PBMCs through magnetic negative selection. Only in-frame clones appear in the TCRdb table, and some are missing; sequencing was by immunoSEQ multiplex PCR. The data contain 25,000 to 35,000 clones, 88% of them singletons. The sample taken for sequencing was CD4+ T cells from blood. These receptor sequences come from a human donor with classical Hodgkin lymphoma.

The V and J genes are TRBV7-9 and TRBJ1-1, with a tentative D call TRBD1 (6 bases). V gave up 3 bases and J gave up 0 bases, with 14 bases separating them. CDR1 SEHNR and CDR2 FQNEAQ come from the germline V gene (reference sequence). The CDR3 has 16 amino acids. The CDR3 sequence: CASSFGTYGLNTEAFF. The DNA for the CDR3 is TGTGCCAGCAGCTTCGGGACATACGGGTTGAACACTGAAGCTTTCTTT.

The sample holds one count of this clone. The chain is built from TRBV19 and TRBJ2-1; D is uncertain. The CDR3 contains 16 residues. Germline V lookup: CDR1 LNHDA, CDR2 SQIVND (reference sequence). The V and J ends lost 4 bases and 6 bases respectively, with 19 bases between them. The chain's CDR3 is CASSTYPTYYSNEQFF. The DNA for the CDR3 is TGTGCCAGTAGTACCTACCCCACTTACTACAGCAATGAGCAGTTCTTC.

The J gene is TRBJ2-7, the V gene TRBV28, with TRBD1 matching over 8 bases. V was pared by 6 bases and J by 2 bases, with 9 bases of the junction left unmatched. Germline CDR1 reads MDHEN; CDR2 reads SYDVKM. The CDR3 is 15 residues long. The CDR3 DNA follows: TGTGCCAGCAGCCCGGGACAGGAGATAACCTACGAGCAGTACGTC. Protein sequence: CASSPGQEITYEQYV.

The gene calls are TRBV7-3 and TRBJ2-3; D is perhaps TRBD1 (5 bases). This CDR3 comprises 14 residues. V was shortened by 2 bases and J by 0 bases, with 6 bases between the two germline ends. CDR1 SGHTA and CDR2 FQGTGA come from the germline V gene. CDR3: CASSLHRSTDTQYF. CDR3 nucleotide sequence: TGTGCCAGCAGCTTACACAGGAGCACAGATACGCAGTATTTT.

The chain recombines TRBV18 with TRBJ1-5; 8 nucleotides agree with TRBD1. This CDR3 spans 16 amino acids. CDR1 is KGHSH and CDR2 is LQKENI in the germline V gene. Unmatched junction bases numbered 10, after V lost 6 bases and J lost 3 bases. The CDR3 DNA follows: TGTGCCAGCTCCCTCACAGGGGGGATGAACAATCAGCCCCAGCATTTT. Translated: CASSLTGGMNNQPQHF.

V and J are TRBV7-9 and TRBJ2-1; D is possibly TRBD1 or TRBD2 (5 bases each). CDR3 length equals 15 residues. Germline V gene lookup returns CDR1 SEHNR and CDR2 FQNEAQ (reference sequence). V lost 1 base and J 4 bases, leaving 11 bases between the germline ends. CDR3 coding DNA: TGTGCCAGCAGCTTAGATGGGACCCCGTACAATGAGCAGTTCTTC. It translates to CASSLDGTPYNEQFF.

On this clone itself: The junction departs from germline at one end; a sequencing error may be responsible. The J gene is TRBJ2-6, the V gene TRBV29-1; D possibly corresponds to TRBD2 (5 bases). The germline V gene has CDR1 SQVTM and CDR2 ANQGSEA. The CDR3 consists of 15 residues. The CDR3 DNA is TGCGGCGTTGGGCTTACTAGCTCTGGGGCCAACGTCCTGACTTTC. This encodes CGVGLTSSGANVLTF.

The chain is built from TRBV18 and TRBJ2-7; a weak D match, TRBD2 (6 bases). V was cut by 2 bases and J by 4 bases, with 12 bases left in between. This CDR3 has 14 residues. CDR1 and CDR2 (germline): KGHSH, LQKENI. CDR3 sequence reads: CASSPKGLPYEQYV. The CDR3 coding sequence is TGTGCCAGCTCACCAAAAGGACTACCGTACGAGCAGTACGTC.

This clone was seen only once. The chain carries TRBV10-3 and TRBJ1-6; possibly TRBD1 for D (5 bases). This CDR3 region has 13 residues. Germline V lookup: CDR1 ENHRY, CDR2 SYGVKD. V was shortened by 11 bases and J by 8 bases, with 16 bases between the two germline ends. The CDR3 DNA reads TGTGCCTTACGGACATCGTTGGATTCACCCCTCCACTTT. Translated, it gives CALRTSLDSPLHF.

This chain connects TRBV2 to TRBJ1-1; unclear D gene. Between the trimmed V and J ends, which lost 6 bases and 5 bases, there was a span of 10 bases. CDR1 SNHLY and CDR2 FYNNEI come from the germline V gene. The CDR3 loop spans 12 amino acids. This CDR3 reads CASSAGVTEAFF. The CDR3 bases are TGTGCCAGCAGCGCGGGTGTGACTGAAGCTTTCTTT.

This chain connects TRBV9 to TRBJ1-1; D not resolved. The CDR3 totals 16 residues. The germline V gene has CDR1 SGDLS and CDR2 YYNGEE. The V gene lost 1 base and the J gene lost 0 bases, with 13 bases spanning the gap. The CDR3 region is CASSVKLRALNTEAFF. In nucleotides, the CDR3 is TGTGCCAGCAGCGTAAAGTTAAGGGCCCTGAACACTGAAGCTTTCTTT.

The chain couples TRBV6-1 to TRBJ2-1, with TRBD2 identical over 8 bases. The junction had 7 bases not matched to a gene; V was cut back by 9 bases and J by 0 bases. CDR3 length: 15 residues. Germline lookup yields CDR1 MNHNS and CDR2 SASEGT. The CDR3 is CASSSGLSSYNEQFF. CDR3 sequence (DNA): TGTGCCAGTTCTAGCGGGCTGAGCTCCTACAATGAGCAGTTCTTC.

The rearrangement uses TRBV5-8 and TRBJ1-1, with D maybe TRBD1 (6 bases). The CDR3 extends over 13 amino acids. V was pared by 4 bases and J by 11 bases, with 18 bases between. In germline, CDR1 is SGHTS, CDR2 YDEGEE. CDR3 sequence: CASSVENTGSAFF. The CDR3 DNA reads TGTGCCAGCAGCGTTGAGAATACAGGGAGCGCTTTCTTT.

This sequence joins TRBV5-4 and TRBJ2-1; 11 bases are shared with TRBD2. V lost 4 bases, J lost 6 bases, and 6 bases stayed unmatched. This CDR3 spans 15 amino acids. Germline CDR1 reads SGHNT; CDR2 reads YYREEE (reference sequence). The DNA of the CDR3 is TGTGCCAGCAGCGCACTAGCGGGAGTGCCCAATGAGCAGTTCTTC. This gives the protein CASSALAGVPNEQFF.

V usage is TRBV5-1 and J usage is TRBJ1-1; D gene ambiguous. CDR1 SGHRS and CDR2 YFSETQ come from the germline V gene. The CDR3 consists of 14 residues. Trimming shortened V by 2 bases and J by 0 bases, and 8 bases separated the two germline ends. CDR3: CASSLRQLNTEAFF. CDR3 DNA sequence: TGCGCCAGCAGCTTAAGGCAGCTGAACACTGAAGCTTTCTTT.

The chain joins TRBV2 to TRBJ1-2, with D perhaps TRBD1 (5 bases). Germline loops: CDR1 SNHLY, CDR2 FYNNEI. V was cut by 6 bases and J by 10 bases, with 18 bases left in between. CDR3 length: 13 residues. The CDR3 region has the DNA TGTGCCAGCAGGAGCTTTTCGGGGCGCGACTACACCTTC. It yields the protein CASRSFSGRDYTF.